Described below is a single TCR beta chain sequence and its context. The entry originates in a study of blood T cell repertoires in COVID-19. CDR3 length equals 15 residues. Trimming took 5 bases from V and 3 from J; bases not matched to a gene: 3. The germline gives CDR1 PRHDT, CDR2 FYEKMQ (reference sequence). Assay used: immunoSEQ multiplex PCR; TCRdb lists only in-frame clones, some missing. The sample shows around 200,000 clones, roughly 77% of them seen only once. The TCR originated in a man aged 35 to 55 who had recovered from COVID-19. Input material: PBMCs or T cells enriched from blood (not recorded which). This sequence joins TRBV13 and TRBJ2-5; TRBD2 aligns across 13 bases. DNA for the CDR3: TGTGCCAGCAGCCTGGGGACTAGCGGGGAAGAGACCCAGTACTTC. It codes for CASSLGTSGEETQYF.